The clone carrying this TCR delta chain appeared a few times. One base separates it from a far larger clone, so it is likely a read error. This CDR3 is also generated by other DNA sequences in the sample. TCRdb re-processed the reads via CATT. The top ten hold more than 10% of the sample, which has about 3,400 delta-chain clones, around 0.31% seen once. This record comes from a study of gamma-delta chains in newborns, infants, children. This CDR3 comprises 20 residues. The J segment lost 0 bases and the V segment lost 7 bases, leaving 12 bases of the junction unmatched. Germline lookup yields CDR1 GEAIGNYY and CDR2 EKD.

The sample consisted of blood. The TCR comes from a child who was a newborn, infant or young child, either healthy, febrile or measles-vaccinated (not recorded which). This chain joins TRDV2 and TRDJ3; 12 nucleotides align to TRDD3. The CDR3: CACDSPAGGYVSWDTRQMFF. As DNA, the CDR3 is TGTGCCTGCGACTCTCCCGCTGGGGGATACGTCTCCTGGGACACCCGACAGATGTTTTTC.